The T cell receptor (beta chain) under discussion was sequenced for a study of siplizumab effects on memory and regulatory T cells. Notes on the study in general: Sequences below about 10^-5 frequency were poorly captured, limiting mapping of alloreactive clones.

Notes on this clone: Its antigen is unidentified.

Repertoires were generated with immunoSEQ multiplex PCR, while TCRdb's copy carries only in-frame clones and drops some. The sample records 85,000 to 90,000 clones, approximately 90% being singletons. The CDR3 extends over 17 amino acids. V was cut by 2 bases and J by 4 bases, with 17 bases left in between. The V gene's germline CDR1 is MGHRA and CDR2 YSYEKL. The rearrangement links TRBV4-1 to TRBJ2-2, with D tentatively TRBD1 (6 bases). Input material: CD4+ T cells sorted from blood. This clonotype was sampled from a human donor in good health. The CDR3 DNA is TGCGCCAGCAGCCAATCGTTTGGGGGCGCGAGCACCGGGGAGCTGTTTTTT. Protein sequence: CASSQSFGGASTGELFF.